Reported below is one T cell receptor (beta chain). Terminally differentiated effector memory CD45RA+ cells were left out of the naive CD8 fraction, which was CD45RO-negative and positively selected for CCR7. V lost 4 bases, J lost 1 base, and 10 bases lay in between. CDR1 is SEHNR, CDR2 FQNEAQ, per germline (reference sequence). This CDR3 is 14 amino acids long. The sample comes from a study of shared clonotypes between healthy human individuals. Method: immunoSEQ multiplex PCR; TCRdb's copy keeps in-frame clones and lacks some. The sample includes about 680,000 clones, just over 90% of them seen just once.

This sequence joins TRBV7-9 and TRBJ1-1; tentative D call: TRBD1 (5 bases). Material for sequencing was naive CD8+ T cells sorted from blood. This TCR derives from a man under 40 in good health. The CDR3 coding sequence is TGTGCCAGCAGCTCCACCGACAGGAACACTGAAGCTTTCTTT. Translated: CASSSTDRNTEAFF.